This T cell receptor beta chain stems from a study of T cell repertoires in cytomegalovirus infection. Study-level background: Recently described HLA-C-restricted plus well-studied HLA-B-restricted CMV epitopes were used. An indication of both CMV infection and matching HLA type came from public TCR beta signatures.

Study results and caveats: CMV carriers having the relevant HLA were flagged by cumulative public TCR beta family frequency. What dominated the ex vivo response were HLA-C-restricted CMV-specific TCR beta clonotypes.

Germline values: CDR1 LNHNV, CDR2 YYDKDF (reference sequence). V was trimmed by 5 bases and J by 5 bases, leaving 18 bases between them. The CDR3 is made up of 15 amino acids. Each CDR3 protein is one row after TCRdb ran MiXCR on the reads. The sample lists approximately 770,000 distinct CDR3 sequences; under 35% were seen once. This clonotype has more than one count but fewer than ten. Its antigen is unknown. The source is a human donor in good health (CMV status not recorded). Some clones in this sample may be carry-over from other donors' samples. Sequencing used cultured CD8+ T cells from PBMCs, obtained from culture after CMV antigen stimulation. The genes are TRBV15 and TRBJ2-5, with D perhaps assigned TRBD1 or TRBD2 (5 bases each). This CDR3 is CATSSRDGAQETQYF. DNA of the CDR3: TGTGCCACCAGCTCCCGGGATGGGGCCCAGGAGACCCAGTACTTC. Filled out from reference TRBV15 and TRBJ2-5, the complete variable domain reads DAMVIQNPRYQVTQFGKPVTLSCSQTLNHNVMYWYQQKSSQAPKLLFHYYDKDFNNEADTPDNFQSRRPNTSFCFLDIRSPGLGDTAMYLCATSSRDGAQETQYFGPGTRLLVL.